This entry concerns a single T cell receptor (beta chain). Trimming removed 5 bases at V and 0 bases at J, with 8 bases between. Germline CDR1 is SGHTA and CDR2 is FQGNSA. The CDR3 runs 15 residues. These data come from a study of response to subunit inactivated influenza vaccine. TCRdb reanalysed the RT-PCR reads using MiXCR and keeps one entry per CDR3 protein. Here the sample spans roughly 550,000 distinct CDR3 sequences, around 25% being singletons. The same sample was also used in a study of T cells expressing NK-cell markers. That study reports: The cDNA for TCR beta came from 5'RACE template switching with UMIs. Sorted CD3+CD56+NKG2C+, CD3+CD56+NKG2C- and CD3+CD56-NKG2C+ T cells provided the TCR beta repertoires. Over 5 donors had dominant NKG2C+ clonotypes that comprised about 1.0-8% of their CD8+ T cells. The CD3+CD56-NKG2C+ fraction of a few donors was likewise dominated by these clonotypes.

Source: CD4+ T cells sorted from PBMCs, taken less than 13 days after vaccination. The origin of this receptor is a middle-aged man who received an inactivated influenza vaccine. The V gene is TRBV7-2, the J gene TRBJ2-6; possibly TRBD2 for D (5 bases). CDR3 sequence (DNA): TGTGCCAGCAGCCGTGGAGGCTCTGGGGCCAACGTCCTGACTTTC. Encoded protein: CASSRGGSGANVLTF.